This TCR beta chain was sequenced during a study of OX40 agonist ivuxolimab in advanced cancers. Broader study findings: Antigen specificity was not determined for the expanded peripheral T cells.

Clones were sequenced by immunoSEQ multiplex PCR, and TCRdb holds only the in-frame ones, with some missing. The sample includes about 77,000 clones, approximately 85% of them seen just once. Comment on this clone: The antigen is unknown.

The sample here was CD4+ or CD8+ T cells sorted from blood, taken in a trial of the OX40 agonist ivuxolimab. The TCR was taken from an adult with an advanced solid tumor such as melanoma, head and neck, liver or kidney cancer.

CDR3 sequence: CAISTAGGSETQYF. For the CDR3, the DNA is TGTGCCATCTCTACTGCGGGGGGAAGTGAGACCCAGTACTTC. The J gene is TRBJ2-5, the V gene TRBV10-3; 8 bases align to TRBD2. The V gene's germline CDR1 is ENHRY and CDR2 SYGVKD. V was pared by 8 bases and J by 5 bases, with 10 bases of the junction left unmatched. The CDR3 has 14 amino acids.